Following are 6 T cell receptor beta chains from one sample sequenced in a study of T cell responses to AZD1222 COVID-19 vaccine. Using immunoSEQ multiplex PCR, the repertoire was profiled, and TCRdb retains in-frame clones only, with some absent. The table includes roughly 100,000 clones, 85% to 90% detected once. Source: peripheral blood, taken on day 0 of AZD1222 vaccination. These receptors all stem from an adult in good health.

The rearrangement links TRBV11-2 to TRBJ2-5; TRBD1 matches 12 bases. This CDR3 has 15 amino acids. Germline V gene data show CDR1 as SGHAT and CDR2 as FQNNGV. V gave up 5 bases and J gave up 5 bases; unmatched junction bases: 6. This CDR3 is CASSVGTGGWETQYF. DNA of the CDR3: TGTGCCAGCAGCGTTGGGACAGGGGGCTGGGAGACCCAGTACTTC.

This chain links TRBV28 with TRBJ2-4, with D tentatively TRBD2 (5 bases). This CDR3 is 13 amino acids long. Trimming cost V 2 bases and J 13 bases, with 15 bases left between them. The germline gives CDR1 MDHEN, CDR2 SYDVKM. In DNA, the CDR3 is TGTGCCAGCAGTTTAAAAATCCGGGAACGGCAGTACTTC. This encodes CASSLKIRERQYF.

This chain links TRBV5-1 with TRBJ2-2, with TRBD1 matching over 12 bases. This CDR3 spans 15 amino acids. V shed 4 bases, J shed 6 bases, and the junction held 4 bases outside the gene matches. Germline V gene lookup returns CDR1 SGHRS and CDR2 YFSETQ. The CDR3 spells CASSTGTGGPGELFF. In DNA, the CDR3 is TGCGCCAGCAGCACCGGGACAGGGGGCCCCGGGGAGCTGTTTTTT.

The gene calls are TRBV4-3 and TRBJ2-5; the match to TRBD2 covers 8 bases. The CDR3 consists of 17 residues. In germline, CDR1 is LGHNA, CDR2 YSLEER. V dropped 4 bases and J dropped 4; count of bases not matched to a gene: 14. The CDR3 bases are TGCGCCAGCAGCCCTGGAAGGAACGGGAGGGAACCAGAGACCCAGTACTTC. It yields the protein CASSPGRNGREPETQYF.

The chain has TRBV4-1 and TRBJ1-1; D is unclear. V was trimmed by 0 bases and J by 10 bases, leaving 12 bases between them. There are 13 residues in the CDR3. Germline V gene sequence: CDR1 MGHRA, CDR2 YSYEKL. The CDR3 region is CASSQERSLGAFF. CDR3 sequence (DNA): TGCGCCAGCAGCCAAGAAAGGAGTTTGGGAGCTTTCTTT.

The rearrangement links TRBV6-2 or TRBV6-3 to TRBJ2-1; 7 positions agree with TRBD2. Per germline, CDR1 MNHEY and CDR2 SVGEGT. Trimming removed 5 bases from V and 4 bases from J; junction bases left unmatched: 8. This CDR3 has 15 residues. CDR3 coding DNA: TGTGCCAGCAGTCCCCGGGGCGGGGGTTACAATGAGCAGTTCTTC. Amino acids: CASSPRGGGYNEQFF.